Included here is one TCR beta chain sequence, with context. As yet, its antigen is unknown. This entry belongs to a study of T cell responses to AZD1222 COVID-19 vaccine. Overall study findings and caveats: The reported proportion of spike-specific TCRs targeting unmutated variant regions was nearly half. Donors were largely white British and mainly female; clonal diversity was possibly underestimated. Baseline testing showed seropositivity in only 6 or 7 AZD1222 recipients. Sampling captured repertoires only after the peak T cell response.

The table came from immunoSEQ multiplex PCR; TCRdb's copy has only in-frame clones and leaves some out. The sample gives 160,000 or so clones, roughly nine tenths of which show up once; 1.5% to 2% is in the top ten. The CDR3 consists of 13 residues. The V and J ends lost 3 bases and 6 bases respectively, with 8 bases between them. CDR1 and CDR2 (germline): LNHDA, SQIVND (reference sequence). The specimen comprised peripheral blood, sampled on day 0 of AZD1222 vaccination. The chain has TRBV19 and TRBJ2-2; D is possibly TRBD2 (6 bases). The source of this sequence is an adult in good health. The CDR3 region is CASSMTSSGELFF. CDR3 sequence (DNA): TGTGCCAGTAGTATGACTAGTTCCGGGGAGCTGTTTTTT.